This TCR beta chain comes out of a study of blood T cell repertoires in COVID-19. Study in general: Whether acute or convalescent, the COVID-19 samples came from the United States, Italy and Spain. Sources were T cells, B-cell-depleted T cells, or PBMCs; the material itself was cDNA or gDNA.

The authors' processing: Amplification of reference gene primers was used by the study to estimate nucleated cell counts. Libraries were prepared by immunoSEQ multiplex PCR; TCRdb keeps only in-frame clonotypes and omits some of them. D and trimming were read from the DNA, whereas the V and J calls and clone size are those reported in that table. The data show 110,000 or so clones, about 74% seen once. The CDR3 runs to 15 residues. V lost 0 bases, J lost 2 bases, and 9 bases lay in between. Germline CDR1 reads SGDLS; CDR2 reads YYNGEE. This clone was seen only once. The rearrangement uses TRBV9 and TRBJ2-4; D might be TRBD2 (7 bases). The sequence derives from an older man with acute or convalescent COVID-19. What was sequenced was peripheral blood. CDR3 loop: CASSVAGGPKNIQYF. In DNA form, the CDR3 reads TGTGCCAGCAGCGTAGCGGGGGGCCCCAAAAACATTCAGTACTTC.